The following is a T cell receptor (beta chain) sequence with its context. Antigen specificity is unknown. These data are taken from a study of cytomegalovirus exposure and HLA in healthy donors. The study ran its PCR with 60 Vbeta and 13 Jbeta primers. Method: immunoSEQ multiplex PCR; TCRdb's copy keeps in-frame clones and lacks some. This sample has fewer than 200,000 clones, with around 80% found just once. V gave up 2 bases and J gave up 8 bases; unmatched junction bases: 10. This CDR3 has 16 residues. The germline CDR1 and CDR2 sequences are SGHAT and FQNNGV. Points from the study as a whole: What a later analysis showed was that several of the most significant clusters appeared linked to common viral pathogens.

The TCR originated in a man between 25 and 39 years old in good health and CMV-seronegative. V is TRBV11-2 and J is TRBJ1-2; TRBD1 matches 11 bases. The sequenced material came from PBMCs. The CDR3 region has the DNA TGTGCCAGCAGCTTATACCGGGACAGGGGGGAGGGAGGCTACACCTTC. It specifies CASSLYRDRGEGGYTF.